This T cell receptor beta chain was documented in a study of metastatic and nonmetastatic thyroid tumors. Study overall: Samples came from malignant and benign thyroid patients, and repertoires were compared across blood and tumor or nodule tissue. Whole-study results and caveats: Versus benign nodules, malignant thyroid tumors reportedly had significantly higher TCR beta diversity, in blood and tumor.

As originally analysed: A classifier for distant metastasis in papillary thyroid cancer was constructed using CDR3 differences observed across clinicopathological groups. From the PCR reads, TCRdb re-called clones with MiXCR. For this entry, the V and J calls and clone size follow TCRdb and not the study's own pipeline. The sample has around 30,000 clones; 23% are singletons. Until they underwent thyroid surgery, no patient had received any treatment. Concerning this clone: What it binds is unknown. The CDR3 does not end in the conserved phenylalanine or tryptophan, so this is likely a read error.

Germline values: CDR1 LNHDA, CDR2 SQIVND (reference sequence). CDR3 size: 16 residues. The sample taken for sequencing was blood. This chain uses TRBV19 with TRBJ2-6; either TRBD1 or TRBD2 may fit D (5 bases each). This TCR was recovered from a female donor with papillary thyroid cancer or a benign thyroid nodule (not recorded which). Some clones in this sample may be carry-over from other donors' samples. CDR3: CASSPTGTAGANVLTL. DNA of the CDR3: TGTGCCAGTAGCCCTACCGGGACGGCTGGGGCCAACGTACTGACTCTC.